This TCR beta chain is drawn from a study of blood T cell repertoires in COVID-19. This CDR3 spans 14 amino acids. Trimming removed 4 bases at V and 4 bases at J, with 13 bases between. Germline-derived CDR1 and CDR2 are LGHDT and YNNKEL (reference sequence). This clone was counted between two and nine times. Original analysis: Reference gene primer amplification yielded estimated nucleated cell counts. Repertoires were generated with immunoSEQ multiplex PCR, while TCRdb's copy carries only in-frame clones and drops some. That table gives V, J and clone size, and the DNA gave D and trimming. The data contain hundreds of thousands of clones, approximately 83% of them singletons. Clinical history as reported by participants underpinned cohort assignment.

This TCR was sampled from a woman in her thirties or forties who had been exposed to COVID-19. This rearrangement joins TRBV3-1 (or the pseudogene TRBV3-2) to TRBJ1-1; D is uncertain. Source material: PBMCs or T cells enriched from blood (not recorded which). The CDR3 DNA is TGTGCCAGCAGCCCCCAAGGAGGACTCACTGAAGCTTTCTTT. Translation gives CASSPQGGLTEAFF.